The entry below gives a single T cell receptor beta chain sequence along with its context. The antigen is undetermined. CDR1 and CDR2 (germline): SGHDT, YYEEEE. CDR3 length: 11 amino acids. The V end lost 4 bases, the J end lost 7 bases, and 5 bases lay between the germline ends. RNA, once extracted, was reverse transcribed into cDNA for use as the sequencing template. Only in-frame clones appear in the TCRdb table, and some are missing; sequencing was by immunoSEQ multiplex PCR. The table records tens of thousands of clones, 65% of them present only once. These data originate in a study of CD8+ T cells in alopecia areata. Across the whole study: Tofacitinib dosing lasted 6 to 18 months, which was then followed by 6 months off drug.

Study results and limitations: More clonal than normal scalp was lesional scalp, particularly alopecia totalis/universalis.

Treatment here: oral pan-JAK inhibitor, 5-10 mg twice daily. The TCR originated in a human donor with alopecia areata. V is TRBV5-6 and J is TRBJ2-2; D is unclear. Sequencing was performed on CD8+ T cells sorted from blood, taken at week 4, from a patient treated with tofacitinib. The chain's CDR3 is CASSQHGELFF. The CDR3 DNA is TGTGCCAGCAGCCAACACGGGGAGCTGTTTTTT.